Following are 11 T cell receptor beta chains from one sample sequenced in a study of graft-versus-host responses after intestinal transplantation (dated by TCRdb to about 2021). Receptors were amplified or captured by the immunoSEQ multiplex PCR assay. The table was pulled from immuneACCESS by TCRdb, which kept in-frame rearrangements only. Such tables lose some clones; where checked, under half of the loss comes from unresolved V genes, and the rest has no known cause. This sample holds 25,000 to 30,000 clones; around 96% were observed only once. 0.82% of the sample is held by the ten biggest clonotypes. Sequencing used PBMCs, obtained roughly 29 days after intestinal transplant. These receptors were obtained from a human patient who received an intestinal transplant, so some T cells may come from the graft donor.

This clone was seen once. V usage is TRBV28 and J usage is TRBJ2-7; D is unresolved. The CDR3 is 17 residues long. Trimming took off 3 bases at V and 2 bases at J, with 20 bases between the two ends. The germline V gene has CDR1 MDHEN and CDR2 SYDVKM. In nucleotides, the CDR3 is TGTGCCAGCAGTTTGTTCATAAGGTCAAGGGCCCCCTACGAGCAGTACTTC. This gives the protein CASSLFIRSRAPYEQYF.

The V and J genes are TRBV6-5 and TRBJ2-2; 8 nucleotides match TRBD2. The CDR3 sequence is 16 residues long. Germline V lookup: CDR1 MNHEY, CDR2 SVGAGI. V lost 1 base, J lost 1 base, and 2 bases stayed unmatched. CDR3 nucleotide sequence: TGTGCCAGCAGTTACTGGCTAGCGGGGAACACCGGGGAGCTGTTTTTT. Translated: CASSYWLAGNTGELFF.

The chain links TRBV2 to TRBJ2-3, with 15 bases lining up with TRBD2. The CDR3 has 14 amino acids. Germline CDR1 is SNHLY and CDR2 is FYNNEI. Trimming removed 9 bases from V and 3 bases from J; junction bases left unmatched: 1. The CDR3 region is CARGTSGRTDTQYF. The CDR3 DNA sequence: TGTGCCAGAGGGACTAGCGGGAGGACAGATACGCAGTATTTT.

This chain links TRBV27 with TRBJ1-1, with D perhaps matching TRBD1 (5 bases). Trimming removed 2 bases from V and 8 bases from J, with 15 bases in between. This CDR3 has 14 residues. Looked up from germline, CDR1 is MNHEY and CDR2 is SMNVEV (reference sequence). The chain's CDR3 is CASSLRPTEGEAFF. DNA of the CDR3: TGTGCCAGCAGTTTACGTCCAACGGAGGGGGAAGCTTTCTTT.

This clone was detected only a few times. The chain has TRBV15 and TRBJ2-3; the D is unclear. V lost 0 bases to trimming and J lost 0 bases, with 13 bases between them. The CDR3 runs 17 residues. Germline V gene sequence: CDR1 LNHNV, CDR2 YYDKDF (reference sequence). CDR3 region: CATSRDQRQASTDTQYF. DNA for the CDR3: TGTGCCACCAGCAGAGATCAAAGGCAGGCTAGCACAGATACGCAGTATTTT.

The chain employs TRBV7-9 and TRBJ1-1; D is unclear. Looked up from germline, CDR1 is SEHNR and CDR2 is FQNEAQ (reference sequence). The CDR3 consists of 14 residues. Trimming cost V 1 base and J 1 base, with 7 bases left between them. CDR3 region: CASSLVDGNTEAFF. In nucleotides, the CDR3 is TGTGCCAGCAGCTTAGTTGACGGGAACACTGAAGCTTTCTTT.

The chain carries TRBV4-1 and TRBJ1-5; D uncertain. V shed 4 bases and J shed 0 bases, with 16 bases lying between them. Germline CDR1 MGHRA, CDR2 YSYEKL. The CDR3 is 17 amino acids. CDR3 DNA: TGCGCCAGCAGCCCCCTCCCGACACAAACTAGCAATCAGCCCCAGCATTTT. Its translation: CASSPLPTQTSNQPQHF.

This chain joins TRBV5-5 and TRBJ1-2, with D uncertain. This CDR3 has 12 residues. The V gene's germline CDR1 is SGHKS and CDR2 YYEKEE (reference sequence). V was pared by 5 bases and J by 6 bases, with 11 bases between. The CDR3 spells CASRDTEHGYTF. As DNA, the CDR3 is TGTGCCAGCAGGGATACGGAACATGGCTACACCTTC.

The J gene is TRBJ1-2, the V gene TRBV6-6; 7 positions match TRBD1. Germline V gene lookup returns CDR1 MNHNY and CDR2 SVGAGI (reference sequence). The J segment lost 4 bases and the V segment lost 6 bases, leaving 11 bases of the junction unmatched. CDR3 size: 15 residues. In nucleotides, the CDR3 is TGTGCCAGCAGCACGACAGGGAGAGAGGGCTATGGCTACACCTTC. The encoded protein is CASSTTGREGYGYTF.

This clone appeared a few times. This chain links TRBV7-8 with TRBJ1-2; TRBD1 aligns across 8 bases. CDR3 length equals 15 residues. Germline V gene lookup returns CDR1 SGHVS and CDR2 FQNEAQ. With 4 bases clipped from V and 4 bases from J, the junction kept 8 bases outside the gene matches. The CDR3 DNA reads as TGTGCCAGCAGCTCTCCGGACAGGGCACTCTATGGCTACACCTTC. This codes for CASSSPDRALYGYTF.

This sequence joins TRBV10-3 and TRBJ2-1, with 8 nucleotides matching TRBD2. CDR1 is ENHRY, CDR2 SYGVKD, per germline. V gave up 0 bases and J gave up 6 bases; unmatched junction bases: 4. CDR3 size: 15 residues. The chain's CDR3 is CAISESQRGGNEQFF. The CDR3 DNA is TGTGCCATCAGTGAGTCGCAACGGGGGGGCAATGAGCAGTTCTTC.